The 21 T cell receptor beta chains listed next were all sequenced from one sample in a study of blood T cell dynamics during melanoma immunotherapy. Clones were sequenced by immunoSEQ multiplex PCR, and TCRdb holds only the in-frame ones, with some missing. The data show tens of thousands of clones, 89% seen once. Sample time point: pre-treatment baseline. The sample in question was blood, obtained from a patient treated with checkpoint blockade. These receptors were taken from a human donor with melanoma.

V and J are TRBV14 and TRBJ2-5, with D unclear. Trimming removed 2 bases from V and 2 bases from J, with 9 bases in between. This CDR3 contains 14 residues. Germline values: CDR1 SGHDN, CDR2 FVKESK. The DNA of the CDR3 is TGTGCCAGCAGCCAAAGGCAGAATCAAGAGACCCAGTACTTC. It codes for CASSQRQNQETQYF.

V gene TRBV7-7 combines with J gene TRBJ2-1; 13 bases match TRBD2. V was clipped by 5 bases and J by 6 bases; unmatched bases: 4. CDR1 is SSHAT and CDR2 is FNYEAQ in the germline V gene (reference sequence). The CDR3 consists of 15 residues. CDR3 nucleotides: TGTGCCAGCAGCCCAGGACTAGCGGGAGCCAATGAGCAGTTCTTC. It encodes CASSPGLAGANEQFF.

V usage is TRBV4-1 and J usage is TRBJ1-2; D is unresolved. V lost 0 bases and J 0 bases, leaving 8 bases between the germline ends. This CDR3 is built from 15 residues. Germline lookup yields CDR1 MGHRA and CDR2 YSYEKL. CDR3 protein: CASSQEVSSNYGYTF. CDR3 bases: TGCGCCAGCAGCCAAGAAGTATCCTCTAACTATGGCTACACCTTC.

This clone came up a few times. V gene TRBV10-2 combines with J gene TRBJ2-7, with 7 bases aligning to TRBD1. Germline V gene lookup returns CDR1 WSHSY and CDR2 SAAADI. CDR3 length: 12 amino acids. Trimming cost V 7 bases and J 3 bases; bases outside gene matches: 3. This CDR3 reads CASMTGLYEQYF. CDR3 nucleotides: TGCGCCAGCATGACAGGGCTCTACGAGCAGTACTTC.

In this sample, this clone turned up once. The chain carries TRBV10-3 and TRBJ2-5, with TRBD1 matching 8 bases. V was pared by 8 bases and J by 5 bases, with 7 bases of the junction left unmatched. CDR1 is ENHRY, CDR2 SYGVKD, per germline. The CDR3 is 13 amino acids. CDR3 coding DNA: TGTGCCATCCGGGGACAGGAGACGGAGACCCAGTACTTC. Encoded protein: CAIRGQETETQYF.

The rearrangement uses TRBV19 and TRBJ1-5; 7 nucleotides agree with TRBD1. CDR1 and CDR2 from the germline V gene are LNHDA and SQIVND (reference sequence). The junction had 6 bases not matched to a gene; V was cut back by 10 bases and J by 0 bases. The CDR3 loop spans 14 amino acids. CDR3 in amino acids: CATAGQYSNQPQHF. The CDR3 bases are TGTGCCACCGCGGGACAGTATAGCAATCAGCCCCAGCATTTT.

The V and J genes are TRBV5-1 and TRBJ2-7, with TRBD2 identical over 14 bases. CDR1 and CDR2 from the germline V gene are SGHRS and YFSETQ. The CDR3 totals 17 residues. The V and J ends lost 9 bases and 7 bases, in that order; junction bases with no gene match: 18. In DNA, the CDR3 is TGCGCCACTTCCAAATCGGGACTAGCGGGGGCAGAAAGGGAGCAGTACTTC. Translation gives CATSKSGLAGAEREQYF.

The V and J genes are TRBV5-1 and TRBJ2-7; 7 bases agree with TRBD2. The CDR3 consists of 14 residues. Germline loops: CDR1 SGHRS, CDR2 YFSETQ. The trim removed 0 bases at V and 7 bases at J, leaving 7 bases unmatched. The CDR3 loop reads CASSLVAGVREQYF. The CDR3 DNA follows: TGCGCCAGCAGCTTGGTTGCGGGGGTGAGGGAGCAGTACTTC.

The chain employs TRBV15 and TRBJ2-7; the match to TRBD1 covers 8 bases. Germline CDR1 and CDR2: LNHNV and YYDKDF (reference sequence). J gave up 5 bases and V 3 bases, and 12 bases lay outside the gene matches. The CDR3 contains 16 residues. The CDR3 spells CATSSSSRDRGHEQYF. In nucleotides, the CDR3 is TGTGCCACCAGCAGCTCCAGTCGAGACAGGGGACACGAGCAGTACTTC.

This clone was detected once. The rearrangement uses TRBV19 and TRBJ1-4; 7 nucleotides agree with TRBD1. The V segment lost 7 bases and the J segment 6 bases; nucleotides outside the gene matches: 8. In germline, CDR1 is LNHDA, CDR2 SQIVND (reference sequence). The CDR3 runs 14 residues. Written as DNA, the CDR3 is TGTGCCAGTACCAGAGGGACAGTTGATGAAAAACTGTTTTTT. Translating it yields CASTRGTVDEKLFF.

This chain joins TRBV6-1 and TRBJ2-7, with 11 bases aligning to TRBD1. J was trimmed by 6 bases and V by 5 bases; bases with no gene match: 6. Germline CDR1 reads MNHNS; CDR2 reads SASEGT. The CDR3 has 14 amino acids. DNA of the CDR3: TGTGCCAGCAGTCAGGACAGGGGGCTGAGCGAGCAGTACTTC. Amino acid sequence: CASSQDRGLSEQYF.

The chain recombines TRBV27 with TRBJ2-3, with D maybe TRBD1 (6 bases). Trimming took off 3 bases at V and 1 base at J, with 8 bases between the two ends. The length of the CDR3 is 14 residues. The germline CDR1 and CDR2 sequences are MNHEY and SMNVEV (reference sequence). CDR3 in amino acids: CASSLAGGTDTQYF. Written as DNA, the CDR3 is TGTGCCAGCAGTTTGGCAGGGGGCACAGATACGCAGTATTTT.

The rearrangement uses TRBV19 and TRBJ2-1; 11 bases fit TRBD1. V lost 6 bases, J lost 8 bases, and 9 bases stayed unmatched. The germline V gene has CDR1 LNHDA and CDR2 SQIVND (reference sequence). The CDR3 has 15 amino acids. Written as DNA, the CDR3 is TGTGCCAGTAGCAGCACGGGACAGGGGGTCCATGAGCAGTTCTTC. Protein sequence: CASSSTGQGVHEQFF.

This clone was picked up one time. V and J are TRBV5-8 and TRBJ1-2; TRBD1 might be the D (6 bases). Between the trimmed V and J ends, which lost 0 bases and 1 base, there was a span of 13 bases. Germline assignment: CDR1 SGHTS and CDR2 YDEGEE. This CDR3 spans 16 amino acids. CDR3 residues: CASSLDWGHLNYGYTF. The CDR3, as DNA: TGTGCCAGCAGCTTGGATTGGGGACACCTTAACTATGGCTACACCTTC.

The gene calls are TRBV6-6 and TRBJ2-7, with TRBD2 matching over 11 bases. CDR3 size: 15 residues. V was clipped by 6 bases and J by 2 bases; unmatched bases: 6. CDR1 and CDR2 (germline): MNHNY, SVGAGI (reference sequence). This chain's CDR3 is CASSSLAGATYEQYF. The CDR3 bases are TGTGCCAGCAGCTCACTAGCGGGGGCAACCTACGAGCAGTACTTC.

The chain couples TRBV15 to TRBJ2-5; D gene uncertain. V was pared by 5 bases and J by 5 bases, with 9 bases between. CDR3 length equals 12 residues. Looked up from germline, CDR1 is LNHNV and CDR2 is YYDKDF (reference sequence). CDR3 in DNA: TGTGCCACCAGCTACACTCGGGAGACCCAGTACTTC. Its translation is CATSYTRETQYF.

The gene calls are TRBV19 and TRBJ1-3; D gene ambiguous. Germline-derived CDR1 and CDR2 are LNHDA and SQIVND (reference sequence). The CDR3 runs to 14 residues. Trimming took off 1 base at V and 2 bases at J, with 6 bases between the two ends. This CDR3 is CASSIGLAGNTIYF. CDR3 nucleotides: TGTGCCAGTAGTATAGGGCTTGCTGGAAACACCATATATTTT.

This chain uses TRBV29-1 with TRBJ2-1; 7 positions match TRBD2. The CDR3 spans 14 residues. V lost 5 bases, J lost 7 bases, and 11 bases stayed unmatched. CDR1 is SQVTM, CDR2 ANQGSEA, per germline. The CDR3 DNA follows: TGCAGCGTTTTTGAGCGGGATAGAGGGAATGAGCAGTTCTTC. Translation: CSVFERDRGNEQFF.

The rearrangement uses TRBV6-5 and TRBJ2-7, with D possibly matching TRBD1 (6 bases). Trimming removed 6 bases at V and 3 bases at J, with 9 bases between. Germline V gene data show CDR1 as MNHEY and CDR2 as SVGAGI. The CDR3 covers 12 residues. The CDR3 here is CASRQGVYEQYF. In DNA, the CDR3 is TGTGCCAGCAGACAGGGCGTCTACGAGCAGTACTTC.

This chain uses TRBV27 with TRBJ1-6; D is perhaps TRBD1 (5 bases). V gave up 7 bases and J gave up 0 bases, with 7 bases separating them. Germline V gives CDR1 MNHEY, CDR2 SMNVEV (reference sequence). The CDR3 is made up of 14 amino acids. The CDR3 DNA sequence: TGTGCCAGCACGGGGGGCTCCTATAATTCACCCCTCCACTTT. Translating it yields CASTGGSYNSPLHF.

The gene calls are TRBV5-4 and TRBJ1-4; maybe TRBD1 (5 bases). Trimming removed 4 bases from V and 7 bases from J, with 20 bases in between. This CDR3 contains 16 residues. Germline lookup yields CDR1 SGHNT and CDR2 YYREEE (reference sequence). This CDR3 reads CASSPKTGPGGEKLFF. CDR3 bases: TGTGCCAGCAGCCCTAAGACGGGACCCGGGGGTGAAAAACTGTTTTTT. Full variable domain (outside the CDR3, taken from reference TRBV5-4 and TRBJ1-4): ETGVTQSPTHLIKTRGQQVTLRCSSQSGHNTVSWYQQALGQGPQFIFQYYREEENGRGNFPPRFSGLQFPNYSSELNVNALELDDSALYLCASSPKTGPGGEKLFFGSGTQLSVL.